The sequence of this T cell receptor beta chain was determined in a study of T cells after yellow fever vaccination. This clonotype was picked up a small number of times. Antigen: not known. Study-wide findings and caveats: Researchers report a weaker secondary response that nonetheless peaked faster, day 5 versus 15. The study re-detected most primary-vaccination clones after the booster (roughly 96% CD4, almost 90% CD8).

5'RACE template switching generated TCR cDNA, adding a universal primer site and UMIs. TCRdb processed the 5' RACE reads anew with MiXCR; each CDR3 protein has one entry. The sample lists 250,000 to 300,000 distinct CDR3 sequences; around 4.9% were seen once. Trimming shortened V by 5 bases and J by 8 bases, and 24 bases separated the two germline ends. Germline V gene data show CDR1 as SGHAT and CDR2 as FQNNGV. The CDR3 is 16 residues long. The source is a man aged 18 to 29 who received the YFV17D yellow fever vaccine. The chain links TRBV11-2 to TRBJ1-1; D is unresolved. This material consisted of CD4+ T cells sorted from PBMCs, taken on the day of the yellow fever booster vaccination. CDR3 sequence reads: CASSPSSGALGTEAFF. DNA for the CDR3: TGTGCCAGCAGCCCTTCTTCGGGAGCATTGGGAACCGAAGCTTTCTTT.